This TCR beta chain stems from a study of blood T cell repertoires in COVID-19. Study at large: COVID-19 samples from acute and convalescent phases originated in the United States, Italy and Spain. T cells, B-cell-depleted T cells, or PBMCs supplied cDNA or gDNA.

How the authors handled the data: Estimates of nucleated cell counts were drawn from the amplification of reference gene primers. The table came from immunoSEQ multiplex PCR; TCRdb's copy has only in-frame clones and leaves some out. From that table come the V and J calls and clone size; the DNA was used to work out D and trimming. The table has 87,000 or so clones, under 85% seen once. Germline-derived CDR1 and CDR2 are WNHNN and SYGVQD (reference sequence). The CDR3 totals 13 residues. V gave up 6 bases and J gave up 0 bases, with 9 bases separating them. The genes are TRBV10-1 and TRBJ2-7; D remains unclear. The specimen was peripheral blood. The sequence derives from a woman over 75 with COVID-19, enrolled during active disease. CDR3 sequence: CASSPPGSYEQYF. CDR3 nucleotides: TGCGCCAGCAGCCCCCCCGGCTCCTACGAGCAGTACTTC.